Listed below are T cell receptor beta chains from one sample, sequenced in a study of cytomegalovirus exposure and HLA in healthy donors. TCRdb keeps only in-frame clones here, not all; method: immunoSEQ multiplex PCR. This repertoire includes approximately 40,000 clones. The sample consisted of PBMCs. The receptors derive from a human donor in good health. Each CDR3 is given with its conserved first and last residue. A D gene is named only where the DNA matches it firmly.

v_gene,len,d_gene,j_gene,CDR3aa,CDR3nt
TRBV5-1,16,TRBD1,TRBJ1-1,CASSRGQGSVWTEAFF,TGCGCCAGCAGCCGTGGACAGGGGTCCGTTTGGACTGAAGCTTTCTTT
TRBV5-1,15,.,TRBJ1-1,CASSLKRSMNTEAFF,TGCGCCAGCAGCCTGAAGCGGAGTATGAACACTGAAGCTTTCTTT
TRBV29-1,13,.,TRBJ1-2,CSVALPGDYGYTF,TGCAGCGTAGCCCTACCCGGAGACTATGGCTACACCTTC
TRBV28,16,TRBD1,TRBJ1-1,CASSLNNPGQDLSAFF,TGTGCCAGCAGTCTTAACAACCCGGGACAGGACCTTTCGGCTTTCTTT
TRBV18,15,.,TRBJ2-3,CASSPSGHFTDTQYF,TGTGCCAGCTCACCATCCGGACATTTCACAGATACGCAGTATTTT
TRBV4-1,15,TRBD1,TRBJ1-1,CASSQGQGRGTEAFF,TGCGCCAGCAGCCAAGGACAGGGGAGGGGCACTGAAGCTTTCTTT
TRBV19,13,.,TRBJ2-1,CASRGLDSNEQFF,TGTGCCAGTAGGGGGTTGGACAGCAATGAGCAGTTCTTC
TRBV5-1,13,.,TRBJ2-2,CASSLEGPGELFF,TGCGCCAGCAGCTTGGAGGGGCCCGGGGAGCTGTTTTTT
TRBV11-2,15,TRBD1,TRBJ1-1,CASSFGGTGNTEAFF,TGTGCCAGCAGCTTCGGCGGGACAGGGAACACTGAAGCTTTCTTT
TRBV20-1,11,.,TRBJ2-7,CSLGASHEQYF,TGCAGTTTAGGGGCCAGTCACGAGCAGTACTTC
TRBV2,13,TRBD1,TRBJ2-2,CARQGEETGELFF,TGTGCCAGACAGGGGGAAGAGACCGGGGAGCTGTTTTTT
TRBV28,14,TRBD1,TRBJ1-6,CASRQGAGNSPLHF,TGTGCCAGCAGACAGGGGGCGGGTAATTCACCCCTCCACTTT
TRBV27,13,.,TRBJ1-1,CASSFGGNTEAFF,TGTGCCAGCAGTTTCGGAGGGAACACTGAAGCTTTCTTT
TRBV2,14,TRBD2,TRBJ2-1,CASLTSGTGGEQFF,TGTGCCAGCCTGACTAGCGGGACTGGGGGCGAGCAGTTCTTC
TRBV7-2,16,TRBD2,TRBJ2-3,CASSLGGGVSTDTQYF,TGTGCCAGCAGCTTAGGCGGGGGGGTGAGCACAGATACGCAGTATTTT
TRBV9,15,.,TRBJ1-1,CASIRPPKLDTEAFF,TGTGCCAGCATCAGGCCCCCCAAGTTGGACACTGAAGCTTTCTTT
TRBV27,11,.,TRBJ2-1,CASSYRSEQFF,TGTGCCAGCAGTTATCGTAGTGAGCAGTTCTTC
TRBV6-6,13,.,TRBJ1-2,CASGSTGSEGYTF,TGTGCCAGCGGTTCAACAGGGTCAGAGGGCTACACCTTC
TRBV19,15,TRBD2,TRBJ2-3,CASSPTGLNTDTQYF,TGTGCCAGTAGTCCTACGGGACTAAACACAGATACGCAGTATTTT
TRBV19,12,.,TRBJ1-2,CASRMGYYGYTF,TGTGCAAGTAGAATGGGCTACTATGGCTACACCTTC
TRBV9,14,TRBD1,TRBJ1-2,CASSAQERGQGYTF,TGTGCCAGCAGCGCGCAAGAAAGGGGGCAGGGCTACACCTTC
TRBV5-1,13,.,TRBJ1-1,CASSFFGNTEDFF,TGCGCCAGCAGCTTTTTCGGGAACACTGAAGATTTCTTT
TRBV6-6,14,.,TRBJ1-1,CASNWGGEGTEAFF,TGTGCCAGCAACTGGGGGGGCGAAGGCACTGAAGCTTTCTTT
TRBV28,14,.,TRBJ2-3,CASSLAGTRARQYF,TGTGCCAGCAGTTTAGCAGGGACTCGAGCTCGGCAGTATTTT